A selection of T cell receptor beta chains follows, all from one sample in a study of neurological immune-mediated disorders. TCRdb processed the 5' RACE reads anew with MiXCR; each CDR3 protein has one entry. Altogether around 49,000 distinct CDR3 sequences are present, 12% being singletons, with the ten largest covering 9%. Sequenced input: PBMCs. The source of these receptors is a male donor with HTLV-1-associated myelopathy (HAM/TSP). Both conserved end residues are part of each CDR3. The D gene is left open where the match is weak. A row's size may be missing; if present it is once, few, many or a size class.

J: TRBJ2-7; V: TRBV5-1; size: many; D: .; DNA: TGCGCCAGCAGTTACGGGACACTCTCCTACGAGCAGTACTTC; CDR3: CASSYGTLSYEQYF
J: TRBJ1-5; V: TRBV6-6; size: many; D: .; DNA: TGTGCCAGCAGTTACAGGGCGGCGAGCAATCAGCCCCAGCATTTT; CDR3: CASSYRAASNQPQHF
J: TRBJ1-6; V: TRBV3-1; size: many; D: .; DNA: TGTGCCAGCAGCCAAGTTCGCGGGGGAGGATCACCCCTCCACTTT; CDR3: CASSQVRGGGSPLHF
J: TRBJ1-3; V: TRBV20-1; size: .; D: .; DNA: TGCAGTGCTAGAGCCGGGCAGGACGGGAGCTCTGGAAACACCATATATTTT; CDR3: CSARAGQDGSSGNTIYF
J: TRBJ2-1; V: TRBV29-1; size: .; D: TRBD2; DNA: TGCAGCGTTGAAGGACTAGCGGGGGATGAGCAGTTCTTC; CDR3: CSVEGLAGDEQFF
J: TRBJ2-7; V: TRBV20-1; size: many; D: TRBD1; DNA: TGCAGTGCTCAGGACAGGGGTTCCTACGAGCAGTACTTC; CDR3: CSAQDRGSYEQYF
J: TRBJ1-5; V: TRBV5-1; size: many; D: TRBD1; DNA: TGCGCCAGCAGCCAGGGGACAGGGAGCAATCAGCCCCAGCATTTT; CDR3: CASSQGTGSNQPQHF
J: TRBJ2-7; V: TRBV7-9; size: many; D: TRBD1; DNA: TGTGCCAGCAGCTCCCGAACGGGACAGGGTACTGACGAGCAGTACTTC; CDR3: CASSSRTGQGTDEQYF
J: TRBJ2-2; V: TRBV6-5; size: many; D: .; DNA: TGTGCCAGCAGGTCCACGGGACGGGCGAACACCGGGGAGCTGTTTTTT; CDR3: CASRSTGRANTGELFF
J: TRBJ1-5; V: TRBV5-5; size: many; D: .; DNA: TGTGCCAGCAGCCCGGACTACAATCAGCCCCAGCATTTT; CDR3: CASSPDYNQPQHF
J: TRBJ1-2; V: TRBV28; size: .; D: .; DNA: TGTGCCAGCAGTTTACAGGGCTCCTATGGATACGCCTTC; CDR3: CASSLQGSYGYAF
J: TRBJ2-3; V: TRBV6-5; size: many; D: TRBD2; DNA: TGTGCCAGCAGTTACAATCTAGCGGGGTCGAAGTATTTT; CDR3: CASSYNLAGSKYF
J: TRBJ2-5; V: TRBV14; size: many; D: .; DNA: TGTGCCAGCAGCCAAGATCACGGCTGGGAGACCCAGTACTTC; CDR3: CASSQDHGWETQYF
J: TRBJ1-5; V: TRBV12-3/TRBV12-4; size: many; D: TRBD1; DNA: TGTGCCAGCAAGGACGGGACAGGCGGGGCCCAGCATTTT; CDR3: CASKDGTGGAQHF
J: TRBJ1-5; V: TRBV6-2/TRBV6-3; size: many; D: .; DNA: TGTGCCAGCAGACAGATGGGGGGAACGGGCAATCAGCCCCAGCATTTT; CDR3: CASRQMGGTGNQPQHF
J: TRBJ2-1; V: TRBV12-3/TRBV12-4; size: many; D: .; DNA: TGTGCCAGCAGTCTCTTTAGCTCCTACAATGAGCAGTTCTTC; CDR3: CASSLFSSYNEQFF
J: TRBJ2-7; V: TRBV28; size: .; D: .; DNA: TGTGCCAGCAGTCCCTCCGAGCAGTACTTC; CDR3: CASSPSEQYF
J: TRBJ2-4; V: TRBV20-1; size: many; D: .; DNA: TGCAGTGCTAGTAGGAGGGGGTGGGACGGGGCCAAAAACATTCAGTACTTC; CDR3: CSASRRGWDGAKNIQYF
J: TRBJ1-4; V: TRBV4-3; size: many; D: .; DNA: TGCGCCAGCAGCCAAGATCTGGCAGGGCTGAGGATTGAAAAACTGTTTTTT; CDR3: CASSQDLAGLRIEKLFF
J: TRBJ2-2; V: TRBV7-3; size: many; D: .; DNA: TGTGCCAGCAGCCCGAAGAGCACCGGGGAGCTGTTTTTT; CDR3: CASSPKSTGELFF
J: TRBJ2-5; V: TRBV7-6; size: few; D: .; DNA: TGTGCCAGCAGCCGTGGAGGTAACCGCAAAGAGACCCAGTACTTC; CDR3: CASSRGGNRKETQYF
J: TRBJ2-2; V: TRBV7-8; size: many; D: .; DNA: TGTGCCAGCAGCCTAGGAGGGTTCGGCACCGGGGAGCTGTTTTTT; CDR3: CASSLGGFGTGELFF
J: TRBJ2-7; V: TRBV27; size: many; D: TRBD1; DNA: TGTGCCAGCAGCCACACAGGGGGAACCTACGAGCAGTACTTC; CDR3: CASSHTGGTYEQYF
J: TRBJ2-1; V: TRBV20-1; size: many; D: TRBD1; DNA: TGCAGTGCCGGGACAGGGGACTTGAATGAGCAGTTCTTC; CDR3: CSAGTGDLNEQFF
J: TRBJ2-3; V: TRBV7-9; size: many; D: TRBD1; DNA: TGTGCCAGCAGCCCGGACAGGGAGGTTACGCAGTATTTT; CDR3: CASSPDREVTQYF
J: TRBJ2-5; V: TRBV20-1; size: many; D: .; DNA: TGCAGTGCTACCAGACAGGAGGAGACCCAGTACTTC; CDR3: CSATRQEETQYF
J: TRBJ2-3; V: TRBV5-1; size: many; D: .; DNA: TGCGCCAGCAGCCGCGAAGGAGCAGATACGCAGTATTTT; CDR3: CASSREGADTQYF
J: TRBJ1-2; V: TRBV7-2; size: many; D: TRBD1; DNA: TGTGCCAGCAGTATAACAGGGGCTTATGGCTACACCTTC; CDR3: CASSITGAYGYTF
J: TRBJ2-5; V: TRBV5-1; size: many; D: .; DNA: TGCGCCAGCAGCCCTGTCCAAGAGACCCAGTACTTC; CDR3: CASSPVQETQYF
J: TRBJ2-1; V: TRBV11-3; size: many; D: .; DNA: TGTGCCAGCAGCTTAGGCCAGACCCAAACCTACAATGAGCAGTTCTTC; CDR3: CASSLGQTQTYNEQFF
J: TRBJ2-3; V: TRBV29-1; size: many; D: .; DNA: TGCAGCGTTGTGAAGGGGGATACGCAGTATTTT; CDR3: CSVVKGDTQYF